The 14 T cell receptor beta chains listed next were all sequenced from one sample in a study of identical twins. TCRdb re-called the 5' RACE reads through MiXCR, storing one row per CDR3 protein. Among some 1,700,000 distinct CDR3 sequences listed, around a third were seen once. The sample comprised cord blood. Receptors were obtained from a newborn girl in good health.

This clonotype has more than one count but fewer than ten. This sequence joins TRBV18 and TRBJ1-2; 7 bases line up with TRBD1. Trimming took 3 bases from V and 5 from J; bases not matched to a gene: 6. The V gene's germline CDR1 is KGHSH and CDR2 LQKENI. This CDR3 spans 14 amino acids. CDR3 residues: CASSPVRDSYGYTF. The CDR3 nucleotides read TGTGCCAGCTCACCTGTCCGGGACAGTTATGGCTACACCTTC. The variable domain in full, with the rest retrieved from reference TRBV18 and TRBJ1-2, is NAGVMQNPRHLVRRRGQEARLRCSPMKGHSHVYWYRQLPEEGLKFMVYLQKENIIDESGMPKERFSAEFPKEGPSILRIQQVVRGDSAAYFCASSPVRDSYGYTFGSGTRLTVV.

The chain joins TRBV29-1 to TRBJ2-1; D gene unclear. This CDR3 comprises 13 residues. V was shortened by 4 bases and J by 5 bases, with 12 bases between the two germline ends. Per the germline V gene, CDR1 is SQVTM and CDR2 is ANQGSEA. DNA of the CDR3: TGCAGCGTTGGACCAGCAGTAAACAATGAGCAGTTCTTC. It encodes CSVGPAVNNEQFF.

CDR3 loop: CASSPTVPRGYSNQPQHF. The CDR3 bases are TGTGCCAGCAGCCCGACAGTCCCCCGGGGGTATAGCAATCAGCCCCAGCATTTT. V is TRBV5-8 and J is TRBJ1-5; D is perhaps TRBD1 (5 bases). CDR1 SGHTS and CDR2 YDEGEE come from the germline V gene. The V and J ends lost 4 bases and 0 bases respectively, with 20 bases between them. This CDR3 spans 18 amino acids.

This clonotype was picked up a small number of times. CDR3 sequence reads: CAISERGDLSYEQYF. The CDR3, as DNA: TGTGCCATCAGTGAGCGGGGGGACCTCTCCTACGAGCAGTACTTC. The gene calls are TRBV10-3 and TRBJ2-7, with TRBD2 identical over 7 bases. Looked up from germline, CDR1 is ENHRY and CDR2 is SYGVKD. This CDR3 has 15 amino acids. Unmatched junction bases numbered 4, after V lost 2 bases and J lost 0 bases.

This clonotype has just a few counts. The chain uses TRBV28 and TRBJ2-7, with 7 bases lining up with TRBD1. Germline values: CDR1 MDHEN, CDR2 SYDVKM. The CDR3 contains 16 residues. J was trimmed by 3 bases and V by 1 base; bases with no gene match: 9. The CDR3 is CASSLYKSGGRYEQYF. The DNA for the CDR3 is TGTGCCAGCAGTTTATACAAATCAGGGGGTCGCTACGAGCAGTACTTC.

The chain employs TRBV2 and TRBJ2-7; D not certain. Trimming removed 8 bases at V and 2 bases at J, with 10 bases between. CDR3 length equals 12 residues. In germline, CDR1 is SNHLY, CDR2 FYNNEI. CDR3 sequence (DNA): TGTGCCAGCGTGTGGGATACCTACGAGCAGTACTTC. This gives the protein CASVWDTYEQYF.

This clonotype has more than one count but fewer than ten. The chain combines TRBV20-1 with TRBJ1-2; 9 bases fit TRBD1. Germline loops: CDR1 DFQATT, CDR2 SNEGSKA (reference sequence). CDR3 size: 13 residues. With V trimmed by 4 bases and J by 5 bases, 5 bases remained unmatched. CDR3 residues: CSATTGGLYGYTF. The CDR3 region has the DNA TGCAGTGCTACGACAGGGGGATTGTATGGCTACACCTTC.

This clonotype was recorded many times. The rearrangement uses TRBV7-9 and TRBJ2-1; 10 bases match TRBD2. Per germline, CDR1 SEHNR and CDR2 FQNEAQ (reference sequence). V shed 3 bases, J shed 5 bases, and the junction held 4 bases outside the gene matches. CDR3 length: 15 residues. CDR3 loop: CASSFVLAGHNEQFF. CDR3 nucleotides: TGTGCCAGCAGCTTTGTACTAGCGGGACACAATGAGCAGTTCTTC.

This chain joins TRBV7-2 and TRBJ1-4; D is uncertain. Germline CDR1 is SGHTA and CDR2 is FQGNSA. The CDR3 totals 14 residues. Between the trimmed V and J ends, which lost 6 bases and 4 bases, there was a span of 12 bases. The CDR3 reads CASRPGSDNEKLFF. The CDR3 nucleotides read TGTGCCAGCAGACCCGGGTCGGATAATGAAAAACTGTTTTTT.

This clonotype was seen a handful of times. The chain uses TRBV6-5 and TRBJ1-1; no clear D gene. Germline V gene lookup returns CDR1 MNHEY and CDR2 SVGAGI. Trimming cost V 0 bases and J 5 bases, with 7 bases left between them. CDR3 length: 13 residues. The CDR3 coding sequence is TGTGCCAGCAGTTACTCGCGGAGGACTGAAGCTTTCTTT. This codes for CASSYSRRTEAFF.

This clonotype has more than one count but fewer than ten. This sequence joins TRBV20-1 and TRBJ1-1; TRBD1 is a possible D gene (6 bases). This CDR3 spans 13 amino acids. The V and J ends lost 4 bases and 1 base respectively, with 10 bases between them. Germline V CDR1 and CDR2: DFQATT, SNEGSKA (reference sequence). For the CDR3, the DNA is TGCAGTGCTACGGGGGCACAGAACACTGAAGCTTTCTTT. Protein sequence: CSATGAQNTEAFF.

The chain has TRBV18 and TRBJ1-1, with 10 bases matching TRBD1. The CDR3 is made up of 14 amino acids. The germline CDR1 and CDR2 sequences are KGHSH and LQKENI. The J segment lost 8 bases and the V segment lost 4 bases, leaving 7 bases of the junction unmatched. The CDR3 sequence: CASSRRQGAAEAFF. The CDR3 nucleotides are TGTGCCAGCTCACGTAGACAGGGGGCGGCGGAAGCTTTCTTT.

A few counts support this clonotype. The V call is TRBV7-8, the J call TRBJ2-1; 8 nucleotides align to TRBD2. Germline CDR1 is SGHVS and CDR2 is FQNEAQ. Losses at the gene ends were 2 bases for V and 4 bases for J; bases not matched to a gene: 7. The length of the CDR3 is 16 residues. CDR3 amino acids: CASSLFWLAGYNEQFF. DNA of the CDR3: TGTGCCAGCAGCTTATTCTGGTTAGCGGGGTACAATGAGCAGTTCTTC.

The chain uses TRBV7-2 and TRBJ2-7; TRBD2 aligns across 12 bases. After removal of 4 bases from V and 3 bases from J, the junction contained 10 bases not matched to a gene. CDR1 is SGHTA, CDR2 FQGNSA, per germline. CDR3 length equals 17 residues. CDR3 residues: CASSSTSGRNKLYEQYF. DNA of the CDR3: TGTGCCAGCAGCTCAACTAGCGGGAGGAATAAGCTCTACGAGCAGTACTTC.